Below, 25 T cell receptor beta chains from the same sample are listed, as sequenced in a study of blood T cells in healthy people across ages. PCR was performed a second time for about 7 to 12 cycles using a sample-barcoded 5' primer and a J-beta primer mix. TCRdb ran MiXCR on the 5' RACE reads and lists one entry per CDR3 protein. The data hold roughly 800,000 distinct CDR3 sequences, with about 26% observed a single time. This sample also appeared in a second study, on T cells of mothers and their children.

Sequencing was done on a sample of blood. Every receptor here comes from a boy younger than 18 in good health.

J is TRBJ2-2 and V is TRBV7-6; D unclear. Trimming took off 5 bases at V and 3 bases at J, with 10 bases between the two ends. The CDR3 length is 14 residues. Per the germline V gene, CDR1 is SGHVS and CDR2 is FNYEAQ. CDR3 region: CASSLYLHTGELFF. The CDR3 DNA reads as TGTGCCAGCAGCCTGTATCTCCACACCGGGGAGCTGTTTTTT.

This clonotype was counted many times. The chain has TRBV29-1 and TRBJ2-1; either TRBD1 or TRBD2 may fit D (5 bases each). Between the trimmed V and J ends, which lost 7 bases and 10 bases, there was a span of 11 bases. This CDR3 spans 10 amino acids. CDR1 and CDR2 (germline): SQVTM, ANQGSEA. CDR3 sequence reads: CSASEGEQFF. In DNA form, the CDR3 reads TGCAGCGCGAGCGAGGGGGAGCAGTTCTTC.

The rearrangement links TRBV3-1 to TRBJ1-4; unclear D gene. This CDR3 is built from 12 residues. Germline CDR1 is LGHDT and CDR2 is YNNKEL (reference sequence). Trimming stripped 3 bases from V and 8 bases from J, with 7 bases between. CDR3 residues: CASSHSTEKLFF. In nucleotides, the CDR3 is TGTGCCAGCAGCCATTCGACAGAAAAACTGTTTTTT.

V is TRBV30 and J is TRBJ1-5, with TRBD1 matching over 11 bases. From germline, CDR1 is GTSNPN and CDR2 SVGIG (reference sequence). Unmatched junction bases numbered 1, after V lost 5 bases and J lost 4 bases. The CDR3 totals 13 residues. CDR3 coding DNA: TGTGCCTGGGGACAGGGGGCTAATCAGCCCCAGCATTTT. It translates to CAWGQGANQPQHF.

V gene TRBV2 combines with J gene TRBJ2-3, with 7 bases lining up with TRBD2. Germline V CDR1 and CDR2: SNHLY, FYNNEI. The V gene end was trimmed by 3 bases and the J gene end by 2 bases; junction bases not matched to a gene: 5. The CDR3 covers 15 residues. The CDR3 sequence is CASSDRLADTDTQYF. The DNA of the CDR3 is TGTGCCAGCAGTGACAGGCTAGCGGACACAGATACGCAGTATTTT.

For this clonotype: The germline gene is not matched at one end of the junction; a read error may be the cause. The V and J genes are TRBV5-6 and TRBJ2-2; D might be TRBD1 or TRBD2, each matching 5 bases. Germline V gene lookup returns CDR1 SGHDT and CDR2 YYEEEE. The CDR3 consists of 14 residues. CDR3 in DNA: TGTGCCAGCAGCTTAAGGGGCCGCAACGGGGAACTGTTTTTT. Amino acids: CASSLRGRNGELFF.

The chain links TRBV4-1 to TRBJ1-5, with 8 bases aligning to TRBD1. The J segment lost 0 bases and the V segment lost 5 bases, leaving 9 bases of the junction unmatched. The CDR3 covers 17 residues. Germline-derived CDR1 and CDR2 are MGHRA and YSYEKL. DNA of the CDR3: TGCGCCAGCAGCTCGGGGACAGGTTCTTTTAGCAATCAGCCCCAGCATTTT. Translating gives CASSSGTGSFSNQPQHF.

This clonotype was seen a few times. The gene calls are TRBV11-1 and TRBJ2-3; tentative D call: TRBD1 (5 bases). Germline lookup yields CDR1 SGHAT and CDR2 FQDESV (reference sequence). Trimming pared 1 base from V and 1 base from J, leaving 12 bases between. The CDR3 extends over 16 amino acids. CDR3 nucleotides: TGTGCCAGCAGCTTAGGATGGGGCCTCGGCACAGATACGCAGTATTTT. As protein: CASSLGWGLGTDTQYF.

A few counts support this clonotype. The CDR3 reads CASSALFGAEETQYF. Here the CDR3 DNA reads TGTGCCAGCTCGGCCCTGTTCGGAGCGGAAGAGACCCAGTACTTC. The chain is built from TRBV18 and TRBJ2-5, with D perhaps matching TRBD2 (5 bases). V lost 6 bases to trimming and J lost 3 bases, with 17 bases between them. This CDR3 region has 15 residues. The germline CDR1 and CDR2 sequences are KGHSH and LQKENI.

This clonotype came up many times. The chain couples TRBV4-1 to TRBJ2-3; possibly TRBD1 for D (6 bases). Per germline, CDR1 MGHRA and CDR2 YSYEKL. The CDR3 sequence is 17 residues long. Deletions cut 0 bases from V and 6 bases from J, with 19 bases between. Here the CDR3 reads CASSQEPTGTPLDTQYF. The CDR3 DNA is TGCGCCAGCAGCCAAGAACCCACCGGGACACCGTTGGATACGCAGTATTTT.

In its sample, this clonotype was seen a few times. The V and J genes are TRBV3-1 and TRBJ2-1; TRBD2 aligns across 12 bases. The CDR3 is 15 amino acids. Unmatched junction bases numbered 6, after V lost 5 bases and J lost 7 bases. Germline CDR1 reads LGHDT; CDR2 reads YNNKEL (reference sequence). CDR3 in amino acids: CASSKRLAGENEQFF. DNA for the CDR3: TGTGCCAGCAGCAAAAGACTAGCGGGGGAAAATGAGCAGTTCTTC.

V gene TRBV6-6 combines with J gene TRBJ1-6, with 8 bases matching TRBD1. The V gene's germline CDR1 is MNHNY and CDR2 SVGAGI (reference sequence). CDR3 length equals 16 residues. The junction had 8 bases not matched to a gene; V was cut back by 1 base and J by 9 bases. The DNA for the CDR3 is TGTGCCAGCAGTTACTTCCAGGGGGCGCGGGGTTCACCCCTCCACTTT. This codes for CASSYFQGARGSPLHF.

The genes are TRBV6-2 or TRBV6-3 and TRBJ2-5, with D uncertain. Judging by the DNA end, TRBJ2-7 fits better; the J call may be wrong. The CDR3 totals 12 residues. CDR1 is MNHEY and CDR2 is SVGEGT in the germline V gene. The CDR3 DNA reads TGTGCCAGCCTCGCCCCTTCCGCCGAGCAGTACTTC. This encodes CASLAPSAEQYF.

The rearrangement joins TRBV6-2 or TRBV6-3 to TRBJ1-1; D call uncertain. The CDR3 is 15 amino acids. Germline values: CDR1 MNHEY, CDR2 SVGEGT. Trimming took off 8 bases at V and 3 bases at J, with 19 bases between the two ends. The CDR3: CASLKSALVDTEAFF. CDR3 DNA sequence: TGTGCCAGCCTCAAATCCGCCTTGGTGGACACTGAAGCTTTCTTT.

There are many counts of this clonotype. The chain carries TRBV28 and TRBJ1-2; no firm D call. Germline V lookup: CDR1 MDHEN, CDR2 SYDVKM. Trimming took 3 bases from V and 0 from J, leaving 11 bases between them. This CDR3 contains 15 residues. CDR3 loop: CASSLSPTTNYGYTF. CDR3 nucleotides: TGTGCCAGCAGTTTGTCCCCTACAACTAACTATGGCTACACCTTC.

This chain connects TRBV11-2 to TRBJ1-3, with D uncertain. Germline loops: CDR1 SGHAT, CDR2 FQNNGV. Trimming cost V 3 bases and J 7 bases, with 7 bases left between them. The CDR3 covers 12 residues. The CDR3 DNA sequence: TGTGCCAGCAGCTTGACCCAGAACACCATATATTTT. Protein product: CASSLTQNTIYF. Full variable domain (outside the CDR3, taken from reference TRBV11-2 and TRBJ1-3): EAGVAQSPRYKIIEKRQSVAFWCNPISGHATLYWYQQILGQGPKLLIQFQNNGVVDDSQLPKDRFSAERLKGVDSTLKIQPAKLEDSAVYLCASSLTQNTIYFGEGSWLTVV.

This clonotype was observed a few times. This chain connects TRBV7-9 to TRBJ1-4, with 12 bases fitting TRBD1. Germline CDR1 SEHNR, CDR2 FQNEAQ (reference sequence). The CDR3 is 16 residues long. V lost 5 bases and J lost 3; bases outside the gene matches: 4. Here the CDR3 reads CASSGTGGEANEKLFF. DNA for the CDR3: TGTGCCAGCAGCGGGACAGGGGGCGAAGCTAATGAAAAACTGTTTTTT. The entire variable domain, with the rest obtained from reference TRBV7-9 and TRBJ1-4, is as follows: DTGVSQNPRHKITKRGQNVTFRCDPISEHNRLYWYRQTLGQGPEFLTYFQNEAQLEKSRLLSDRFSAERPKGSFSTLEIQRTEQGDSAMYLCASSGTGGEANEKLFFGSGTQLSVL.

The chain recombines TRBV6-4 with TRBJ1-2; D gene unclear. Germline V gives CDR1 MRHNA, CDR2 SNTAGT. The CDR3 runs to 14 residues. V lost 9 bases, J lost 7 bases, and 21 bases lay in between. CDR3 DNA: TGTGCCAGATTTTCGGGCCTTTATCCTACTGGCTACACCTTC. Protein sequence: CARFSGLYPTGYTF.

This clonotype has just a few counts. V and J are TRBV18 and TRBJ2-7; 7 bases are a match to TRBD1. CDR1 is KGHSH and CDR2 is LQKENI in the germline V gene. The CDR3 length is 13 residues. V shed 1 base and J 6 bases; nucleotides not matched to a gene: 3. The CDR3 here is CASSPRQGAEQYF. The CDR3, as DNA: TGTGCCAGCTCACCACGACAGGGAGCCGAGCAGTACTTC. Full variable domain (outside the CDR3, taken from reference TRBV18 and TRBJ2-7): NAGVMQNPRHLVRRRGQEARLRCSPMKGHSHVYWYRQLPEEGLKFMVYLQKENIIDESGMPKERFSAEFPKEGPSILRIQQVVRGDSAAYFCASSPRQGAEQYFGPGTRLTVT.

The chain uses TRBV7-2 and TRBJ2-7; TRBD2 matches 14 bases. Judging by the DNA end, TRBJ2-1 fits better; the J call may be wrong. The CDR3 spans 17 residues. Germline V gives CDR1 SGHTA, CDR2 FQGNSA. The DNA for the CDR3 is TGTGCCAGCAGCTTACCCCTAGGGACTAGCGGGGGCAATGAGCAGTTCTTC. Amino acid sequence: CASSLPLGTSGGNEQFF.

The V and J genes are TRBV20-1 and TRBJ1-1, with no clear D. The length of the CDR3 is 14 residues. The germline gives CDR1 DFQATT, CDR2 SNEGSKA (reference sequence). Trimming took off 2 bases at V and 1 base at J, with 11 bases between the two ends. CDR3 amino acids: CSARMWAGNTEAFF. The CDR3 region has the DNA TGCAGTGCTAGAATGTGGGCCGGGAACACTGAAGCTTTCTTT.

Only a few counts were recorded for this clonotype. The DNA for the CDR3 is TGTGCCAGCAGTGCTACCACAGGGGTTGGTCAGCCCCAGCATTTT. Residues: CASSATTGVGQPQHF. The V gene is TRBV2, the J gene TRBJ1-5, with TRBD1 matching 7 bases. CDR1 and CDR2 (germline): SNHLY, FYNNEI. V lost 4 bases and J lost 6; bases outside the gene matches: 9. The CDR3 consists of 15 residues.

This chain joins TRBV20-1 and TRBJ2-1; 9 bases are a match to TRBD2. With the DNA end fitting TRBJ2-7 better, the J assignment may be wrong. The CDR3 runs to 14 residues. CDR1 DFQATT and CDR2 SNEGSKA come from the germline V gene (reference sequence). The CDR3 bases are TGCAGTGCTAGAGTTAGCGGGGGTACCTACGAGCAGTACTTC. This gives the protein CSARVSGGTYEQYF.

CDR3 DNA sequence: TGTGCCATCACTCCAGGAGCAACTAATGAAAAACTGTTTTTT. Its translation is CAITPGATNEKLFF. This sequence joins TRBV10-3 and TRBJ1-4; no definite D call. V was clipped by 7 bases and J by 0 bases, with 9 bases between them. The CDR3 sequence is 14 residues long. Germline V gene data show CDR1 as ENHRY and CDR2 as SYGVKD.

CDR3 in amino acids: CASSPQGQSRGQETQYF. The CDR3 nucleotides are TGCGCCAGCAGCCCCCAGGGACAGTCACGAGGACAAGAGACCCAGTACTTC. The chain links TRBV5-1 to TRBJ2-5; 7 bases map to TRBD1. The germline CDR1 and CDR2 sequences are SGHRS and YFSETQ. Trimming cost V 4 bases and J 2 bases; bases outside gene matches: 14. This CDR3 contains 17 residues.